This passage covers 5 T cell receptor beta chains from one sample sequenced in a study of control samples from healthy donors and cancer patients. Here immunoSEQ multiplex PCR was the method, and the copy in TCRdb shows in-frame clones only, minus some. The table lists fewer than 200,000 clones, 88% of them singletons. The sequenced material came from blood. The receptors were gathered from a woman in her twenties or thirties in good health.

The chain joins TRBV28 to TRBJ2-5, with 10 bases lining up with TRBD2. J was trimmed by 0 bases and V by 2 bases; bases with no gene match: 6. CDR1 MDHEN and CDR2 SYDVKM come from the germline V gene. The CDR3 runs 17 residues. For the CDR3, the DNA is TGTGCCAGCAGTTTAAGTGAAGCGGGGGGGTACCAAGAGACCCAGTACTTC. This codes for CASSLSEAGGYQETQYF.

This clone showed up many times. The chain links TRBV5-1 to TRBJ1-1; D remains ambiguous. CDR3 length: 14 amino acids. Per germline, CDR1 SGHRS and CDR2 YFSETQ. V lost 0 bases to trimming and J lost 7 bases, with 13 bases between them. The CDR3 DNA reads TGCGCCAGCAGCTTGGACAGATTGGATAGTGAAGCTTTCTTT. As protein: CASSLDRLDSEAFF.

The V gene is TRBV6-2 or TRBV6-3, the J gene TRBJ2-5; no clear D gene. V lost 2 bases and J lost 2, with 6 bases in between. The CDR3 contains 13 residues. CDR1 and CDR2 (germline): MNHEY, SVGEGT. For the CDR3, the DNA is TGTGCCAGCAGTTACACCTATCAAGAGACCCAGTACTTC. It codes for CASSYTYQETQYF.

The rearrangement joins TRBV11-2 to TRBJ2-7; unclear D gene. The germline V and J ends were trimmed by 0 bases and 5 bases, with 8 bases remaining between them. The CDR3 totals 13 residues. The germline V gene has CDR1 SGHAT and CDR2 FQNNGV. The CDR3 is CASSLDRFHEQYV. In DNA form, the CDR3 reads TGTGCCAGCAGCTTAGACCGTTTCCACGAGCAGTACGTC.

The chain employs TRBV7-2 and TRBJ2-7; 11 bases agree with TRBD2. This CDR3 is 18 amino acids long. CDR1 is SGHTA, CDR2 FQGNSA, per germline. Losses at the gene ends were 5 bases for V and 4 bases for J; bases not matched to a gene: 16. CDR3 DNA sequence: TGTGCCAGCAGCAGTCGGGCCGGGACTAGCGGCTTACCTTACGAGCAGTACTTC. The encoded protein is CASSSRAGTSGLPYEQYF.